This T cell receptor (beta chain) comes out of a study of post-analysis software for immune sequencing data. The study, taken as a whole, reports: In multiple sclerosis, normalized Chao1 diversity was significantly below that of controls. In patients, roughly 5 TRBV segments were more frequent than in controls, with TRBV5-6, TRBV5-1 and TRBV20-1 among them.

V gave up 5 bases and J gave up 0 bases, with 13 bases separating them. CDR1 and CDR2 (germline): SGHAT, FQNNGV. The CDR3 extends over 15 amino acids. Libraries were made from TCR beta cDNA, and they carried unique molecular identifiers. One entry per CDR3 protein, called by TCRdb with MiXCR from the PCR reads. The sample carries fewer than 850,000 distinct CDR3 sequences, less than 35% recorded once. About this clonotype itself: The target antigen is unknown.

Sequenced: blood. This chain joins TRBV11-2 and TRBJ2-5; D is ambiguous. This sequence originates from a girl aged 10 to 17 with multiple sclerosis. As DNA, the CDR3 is TGTGCCAGCAGCCTGCCCCTCGAGTACCAAGAGACCCAGTACTTC. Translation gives CASSLPLEYQETQYF.